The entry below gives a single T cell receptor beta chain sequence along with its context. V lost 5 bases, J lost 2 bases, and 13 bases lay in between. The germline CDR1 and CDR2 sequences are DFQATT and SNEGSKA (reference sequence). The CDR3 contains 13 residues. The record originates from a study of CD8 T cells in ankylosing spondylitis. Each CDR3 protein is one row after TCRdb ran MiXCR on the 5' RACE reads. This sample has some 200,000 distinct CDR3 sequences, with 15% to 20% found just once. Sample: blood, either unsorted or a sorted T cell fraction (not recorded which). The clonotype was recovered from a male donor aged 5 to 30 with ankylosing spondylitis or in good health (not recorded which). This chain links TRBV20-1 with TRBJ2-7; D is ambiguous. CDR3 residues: CSADPGSPYEQYF. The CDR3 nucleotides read TGCAGTGCTGACCCGGGCAGTCCCTACGAGCAGTACTTC.